This T cell receptor (beta chain) appears in the sequencing data of a study of blood T cell repertoires in COVID-19. Overall study context: The origin of the acute and convalescent COVID-19 samples was the United States, Italy and Spain. PBMCs, B-cell-depleted T cells, or T cells provided the cDNA or gDNA that made up the material.

As handled by the study authors: Estimated nucleated cell counts came from reference gene primer amplification. Clones were sequenced by immunoSEQ multiplex PCR, and TCRdb holds only the in-frame ones, with some missing. The V and J calls and clone size were taken over from that table, and D and trimming were inferred from the DNA. The profile shows approximately 230,000 clones, roughly 84% of them singletons. CDR1 and CDR2 from the germline V gene are LGHDT and YNNKEL (reference sequence). The CDR3 is made up of 17 amino acids. After removal of 0 bases from V and 1 base from J, the junction contained 7 bases not matched to a gene.

The sequenced sample was peripheral blood. The receptor's source is a woman aged 40 to 49 who had recovered from COVID-19. This chain links TRBV3-1 (or the pseudogene TRBV3-2) with TRBJ2-5, with 8 bases that match TRBD2. CDR3 loop: CASSQERVAGIQETQYF. As DNA, the CDR3 is TGTGCCAGCAGCCAAGAGAGGGTAGCGGGGATCCAAGAGACCCAGTACTTC.